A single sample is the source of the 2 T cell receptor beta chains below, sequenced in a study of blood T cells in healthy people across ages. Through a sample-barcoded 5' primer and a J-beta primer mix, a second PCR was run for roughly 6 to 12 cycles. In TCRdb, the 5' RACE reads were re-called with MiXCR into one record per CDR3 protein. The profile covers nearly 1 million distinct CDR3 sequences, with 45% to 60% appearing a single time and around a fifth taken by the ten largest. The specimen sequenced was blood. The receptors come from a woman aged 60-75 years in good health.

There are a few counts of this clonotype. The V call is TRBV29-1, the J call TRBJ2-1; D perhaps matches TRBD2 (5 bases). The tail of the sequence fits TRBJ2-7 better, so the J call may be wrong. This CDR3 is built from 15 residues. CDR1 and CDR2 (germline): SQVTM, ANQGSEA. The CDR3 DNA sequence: TGCAGCGTTAAGGGCGGGCCAAGCTCCTACAATGAGCAGTACTTC. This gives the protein CSVKGGPSSYNEQYF.

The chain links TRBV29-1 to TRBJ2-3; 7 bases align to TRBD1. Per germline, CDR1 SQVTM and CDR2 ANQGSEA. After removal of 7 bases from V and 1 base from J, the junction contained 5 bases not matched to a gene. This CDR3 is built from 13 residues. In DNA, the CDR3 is TGCAGCGCTGGACAGGATGGCACAGATACGCAGTATTTT. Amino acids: CSAGQDGTDTQYF.